Presented here are 21 T cell receptor beta chains from one specimen sequenced in a study of T-cell memory formation after mild COVID-19 (dated by TCRdb to about 2021). The library relied on 5' RACE. Data came from an Illumina NovaSeq 6000. Clones were called with MiXCR by TCRdb after fastp trimmed the public reads at Q25, and only in-frame beta chains were retained. Rows merge per CDR3 protein into single entries with the most common DNA and genes. Present in this sample are hundreds of thousands of distinct CDR3 sequences, over 20% of which were seen just once. The ten top clones hold roughly an eighth of the sample. The specimen sequenced was PBMCs or a T cell subset sorted from them (not recorded which). These TCRs come from an adult woman who had mild COVID-19 (a few samples of this study predate the infection). The sample titles of this study are shuffled in the database, so cell type and time point are left out; the donor was told from shared clones.

The sample holds a few counts of this clonotype. This rearrangement joins TRBV5-5 to TRBJ1-1; TRBD1 is a possible D gene (5 bases). The V and J ends lost 2 bases and 0 bases respectively, with 14 bases between them. Germline lookup yields CDR1 SGHKS and CDR2 YYEKEE (reference sequence). The CDR3 consists of 16 residues. The CDR3 coding sequence is TGTGCCAGCAGCTTTTTGCCCGGGGGGATGAACACTGAAGCTTTCTTT. It is translated as CASSFLPGGMNTEAFF.

The J gene is TRBJ1-1, the V gene TRBV15; TRBD1 agrees at 9 bases. Germline CDR1 and CDR2: LNHNV and YYDKDF (reference sequence). The CDR3 runs to 15 residues. The J segment lost 7 bases and the V segment lost 3 bases, leaving 9 bases of the junction unmatched. In DNA, the CDR3 is TGTGCCACCAGCAGCCCCGGGACAGGGATCCTTGAAGCTTTCTTT. This gives the protein CATSSPGTGILEAFF.

There are many counts of this clonotype. This sequence joins TRBV7-8 and TRBJ2-5, with 7 positions matching TRBD2. Germline-derived CDR1 and CDR2 are SGHVS and FQNEAQ. This CDR3 has 15 residues. V gave up 5 bases and J gave up 4 bases; unmatched junction bases: 10. CDR3 amino acids: CASSRTVSGGETQYF. The CDR3 DNA is TGTGCCAGCAGCCGAACTGTGTCGGGAGGAGAGACCCAGTACTTC.

This clonotype was counted a few times. The rearrangement links TRBV20-1 to TRBJ2-1; weak D call: TRBD1 (6 bases). Between the trimmed V and J ends, which lost 6 bases and 3 bases, there was a span of 18 bases. CDR3 size: 15 residues. CDR1 and CDR2 from the germline V gene are DFQATT and SNEGSKA (reference sequence). The CDR3 nucleotides are TGCAGTGCCTTCCGACGGGACACCATCTACAATGAGCAGTTCTTC. Its translation: CSAFRRDTIYNEQFF.

This clonotype came up a few times. The rearrangement joins TRBV6-2 or TRBV6-3 to TRBJ2-3; D is possibly TRBD2 (6 bases). There are 15 residues in the CDR3. Germline-derived CDR1 and CDR2 are MNHEY and SVGEGT. Trimming took off 6 bases at V and 5 bases at J, with 18 bases between the two ends. As DNA, the CDR3 is TGTGCCAGCAGGCGCGACCCGCGGCGGGAAGATACGCAGTATTTT. This sequence encodes CASRRDPRREDTQYF.

This clonotype has more than one count but fewer than ten. This sequence joins TRBV29-1 and TRBJ2-1; the D gene is possibly TRBD1 (5 bases). The V end was cut by 4 bases, the J end by 6 bases, with 16 bases between. The CDR3 has 14 amino acids. CDR1 is SQVTM and CDR2 is ANQGSEA in the germline V gene. CDR3 protein: CSVALVRVFNEQFF. CDR3 DNA: TGCAGCGTTGCTCTAGTCAGGGTGTTCAATGAGCAGTTCTTC.

This clonotype came up a few times. The chain has TRBV11-2 and TRBJ2-2; no firm D call. Trimming stripped 0 bases from V and 7 bases from J, with 6 bases between. The CDR3 extends over 13 amino acids. Germline V gene sequence: CDR1 SGHAT, CDR2 FQNNGV. Here the CDR3 reads CASSLDGGGELFF. CDR3 nucleotides: TGTGCCAGCAGCTTAGACGGTGGCGGGGAGCTGTTTTTT.

This clonotype was observed a handful of times. V and J are TRBV7-9 and TRBJ2-2; 8 nucleotides line up with TRBD2. V lost 1 base, J lost 4 bases, and 5 bases stayed unmatched. Germline V CDR1 and CDR2: SEHNR, FQNEAQ (reference sequence). This CDR3 is 16 amino acids long. This chain's CDR3 is CASSLDRGGPTGELFF. The CDR3 DNA follows: TGTGCCAGCAGCTTAGACCGGGGGGGCCCCACCGGGGAGCTGTTTTTT.

The chain recombines TRBV5-5 with TRBJ2-7, with a weak D call TRBD1 (6 bases). CDR1 is SGHKS and CDR2 is YYEKEE in the germline V gene (reference sequence). The V end lost 5 bases, the J end lost 0 bases, and 15 bases lay between the germline ends. The CDR3 has 15 residues. CDR3 in amino acids: CASSYGTMSSYEQYF. The CDR3 nucleotides read TGTGCCAGCAGTTATGGGACAATGAGCTCCTACGAGCAGTACTTC.

J is TRBJ1-5 and V is TRBV12-3 or TRBV12-4; D is possibly TRBD1 (6 bases). V was cut by 6 bases and J by 5 bases, with 14 bases left in between. The CDR3 is made up of 14 amino acids. CDR3: CASRRTGRDQPQHF. The DNA of the CDR3 is TGTGCCAGCAGACGAACAGGGAGGGATCAGCCCCAGCATTTT.

On this clonotype: A clone one base away is much larger, so this may be a read error. This chain links TRBV27 with TRBJ2-1; TRBD2 matches at 10 bases. J gave up 0 bases and V 5 bases, and 1 base lay outside the gene matches. CDR1 MNHEY and CDR2 SMNVEV come from the germline V gene (reference sequence). The CDR3 consists of 15 residues. The DNA for the CDR3 is TGTGCCAGCAGTAGGACTAGCGGCTCCTACAATGAGCAGTTCTTC. Amino acids: CASSRTSGSYNEQFF.

This clonotype was seen ten or more times. The chain has TRBV6-5 and TRBJ1-2; 7 bases align to TRBD1. Trimming at V came to 5 bases and at J to 8 bases, leaving 8 bases not matched to a gene. Germline V gene data show CDR1 as MNHEY and CDR2 as SVGAGI. This CDR3 region has 13 residues. The CDR3 spells CASSNRDSWGYTF. For the CDR3, the DNA is TGTGCCAGCAGTAACCGGGACAGCTGGGGCTACACCTTC.

This clonotype was seen only a few times. The chain is built from TRBV15 and TRBJ2-2, with unresolved D. The germline CDR1 and CDR2 sequences are LNHNV and YYDKDF (reference sequence). V lost 4 bases, J lost 6 bases, and 6 bases lay in between. CDR3 size: 12 residues. DNA for the CDR3: TGTGCCACCAGCAATGGGGCCGGGGAGCTGTTTTTT. Amino acids: CATSNGAGELFF.

This chain joins TRBV4-1 and TRBJ2-7; 7 nucleotides line up with TRBD1. The length of the CDR3 is 14 residues. V shed 4 bases and J 4 bases; nucleotides not matched to a gene: 7. Germline lookup yields CDR1 MGHRA and CDR2 YSYEKL. The CDR3 sequence is CASSPIDRAYEQYF. The CDR3 nucleotides read TGCGCCAGCAGCCCGATAGACAGGGCTTACGAGCAGTACTTC.

This chain connects TRBV7-6 to TRBJ1-1; D ambiguous. This CDR3 has 15 residues. CDR1 and CDR2 (germline): SGHVS, FNYEAQ. V lost 6 bases and J lost 4, with 18 bases in between. In DNA form, the CDR3 reads TGTGCCAGCAGTTCCGGATGGGGTTCGGTCACTGAAGCTTTCTTT. Translating it yields CASSSGWGSVTEAFF.

The gene calls are TRBV2 and TRBJ1-2, with D unclear. The CDR3 runs to 16 residues. CDR1 and CDR2 from the germline V gene are SNHLY and FYNNEI. Between the trimmed V and J ends, which lost 0 bases and 4 bases, there was a span of 15 bases. The CDR3 loop is CASSEASAIEGYGYTF. The CDR3 nucleotides are TGTGCCAGCAGTGAAGCCTCAGCGATCGAGGGCTATGGCTACACCTTC.

V usage is TRBV27 and J usage is TRBJ2-3, with 9 bases that match TRBD1. The CDR3 runs to 17 residues. Trimming at V came to 0 bases and at J to 6 bases, leaving 10 bases not matched to a gene. Looked up from germline, CDR1 is MNHEY and CDR2 is SMNVEV (reference sequence). The CDR3 region is CASSLSRGQGGWDTQYF. CDR3 DNA sequence: TGTGCCAGCAGTTTATCAAGGGGACAGGGAGGTTGGGATACGCAGTATTTT.

This clonotype was picked up a small number of times. The V gene is TRBV6-5, the J gene TRBJ1-6, with D unclear. The ends were cut back, 0 bases at V and 7 bases at J, with 13 bases in the middle. The CDR3 covers 16 residues. Per germline, CDR1 MNHEY and CDR2 SVGAGI. Here the CDR3 reads CASSYSGPTLNSPLHF. The CDR3 nucleotides read TGTGCCAGCAGTTACTCCGGGCCAACACTCAATTCACCCCTCCACTTT.

This clonotype was seen more than once but under ten times. The gene calls are TRBV27 and TRBJ2-7, with TRBD1 identical over 7 bases. This CDR3 contains 13 residues. Trimming removed 3 bases from V and 5 bases from J; junction bases left unmatched: 4. Germline assignment: CDR1 MNHEY and CDR2 SMNVEV (reference sequence). In DNA form, the CDR3 reads TGTGCCAGCAGTTTGAGGGGGCCCAACGAGCAGTACTTC. Protein product: CASSLRGPNEQYF.

This clonotype was observed a few times. The chain carries TRBV28 and TRBJ2-4; D not certain. The CDR3 extends over 15 amino acids. The V end was cut by 2 bases, the J end by 0 bases, with 8 bases between. Germline V lookup: CDR1 MDHEN, CDR2 SYDVKM. The CDR3 coding sequence is TGTGCCAGCAGTTTAGTGGACCGAGCCAAAAACATTCAGTACTTC. Translation gives CASSLVDRAKNIQYF.

The J gene is TRBJ1-3, the V gene TRBV29-1, with 8 bases matching TRBD1. The CDR3 sequence is 13 residues long. Germline CDR1 SQVTM, CDR2 ANQGSEA. Trimming removed 7 bases from V and 7 bases from J; junction bases left unmatched: 9. The DNA for the CDR3 is TGCAGCGCCTGGACAGGGCTTCTTAACACCATATATTTT. Translated, it gives CSAWTGLLNTIYF.